The next 18 T cell receptor beta chains were all read from a single sample in a study of T cells in Graves' hyperthyroidism and ophthalmopathy (dated by TCRdb to between 2018 and 2021). The library relied on multiplex PCR. TCRdb lists the instrument as Illumina HiSeq 2000. The TCR beta CDR3 regions were amplified from RNA transcripts. A first-round RT-PCR of the TCR CDR3 used the HTBI primer set with the Qiagen OneStep RT-PCR kit. TCRdb redid the processing of the public reads, applying fastp at Q25 and MiXCR, and retained in-frame beta chains. Identical CDR3 proteins give one entry, which carries the most common genes and DNA. The sample includes fewer than 550,000 distinct CDR3 sequences, with roughly 14% observed a single time. The ten largest clones represent around an eighth of the sample. Sequencing was performed on blood. These receptors originate from a woman aged 18 to 35 with Graves' hyperthyroidism.

Written as DNA, the CDR3 is TGTGCCAGCAGACAGGGGGGGGTTAATCAGCCCCAGCATTTT. Translation gives CASRQGGVNQPQHF. The chain uses TRBV6-2 or TRBV6-3 and TRBJ1-5; 8 bases align to TRBD1. V shed 6 bases, J shed 4 bases, and the junction held 5 bases outside the gene matches. Per germline, CDR1 MNHEY and CDR2 SVGEGT. The CDR3 length is 14 residues.

This clonotype was recorded many times. The chain links TRBV2 to TRBJ2-7; 10 bases line up with TRBD2. Germline trimming cut 6 bases from V and 5 bases from J; bases unmatched to any gene: 7. The CDR3 spans 14 residues. CDR1 is SNHLY, CDR2 FYNNEI, per germline. The CDR3 DNA follows: TGTGCCAGCAGGGCGGCTAGCGGGAGCAACGAGCAGTACTTC. It translates to CASRAASGSNEQYF.

Ten or more counts support this clonotype. This chain joins TRBV20-1 and TRBJ2-7; D is perhaps TRBD2 (6 bases). The germline V gene encodes CDR1 DFQATT and CDR2 SNEGSKA (reference sequence). The CDR3 contains 15 residues. Trimming stripped 3 bases from V and 0 bases from J, with 15 bases between. The DNA for the CDR3 is TGCAGTGCTAGTAATCAAGGGACTTTCTCCTACGAGCAGTACTTC. Protein sequence: CSASNQGTFSYEQYF.

The gene calls are TRBV19 and TRBJ1-1; 7 bases fit TRBD1. Looked up from germline, CDR1 is LNHDA and CDR2 is SQIVND (reference sequence). CDR3 length: 18 residues. The trim removed 6 bases at V and 6 bases at J, leaving 22 bases unmatched. This CDR3 is CASRRSGTEFMVMAEAFF. The CDR3 nucleotides read TGTGCCAGTAGACGATCCGGGACAGAGTTTATGGTCATGGCTGAAGCTTTCTTT.

This clonotype was observed a handful of times. The chain joins TRBV6-1 to TRBJ1-4, with D tentatively TRBD1 (5 bases). With 6 bases removed from V and 4 bases from J, the gap between germline ends came to 12 bases. Per germline, CDR1 MNHNS and CDR2 SASEGT. The CDR3 sequence is 14 residues long. CDR3 residues: CASRNGGINEKLFF. For the CDR3, the DNA is TGTGCCAGCAGGAACGGGGGGATTAATGAAAAACTGTTTTTT.

In its sample, this clonotype was seen many times. The genes are TRBV12-3 or TRBV12-4 and TRBJ1-5; D ambiguous. This CDR3 has 14 amino acids. V shed 7 bases and J shed 4 bases, with 14 bases lying between them. The CDR3 loop reads CASNNRGRNQPQHF. CDR3 coding DNA: TGTGCCAGCAATAATCGGGGTCGGAATCAGCCCCAGCATTTT.

This clonotype was detected many times. The J gene is TRBJ1-5, the V gene TRBV2; no reliable D call. The CDR3 totals 14 residues. Trimming shortened V by 3 bases and J by 6 bases, and 12 bases separated the two germline ends. Germline V gene lookup returns CDR1 SNHLY and CDR2 FYNNEI. In DNA form, the CDR3 reads TGTGCCAGCAGTGAGGGGAAGACCCTTCAGCCCCAGCATTTT. Protein: CASSEGKTLQPQHF.

This clonotype has ten or more counts. This chain connects TRBV18 to TRBJ2-7; the D gene is possibly TRBD1 (6 bases). Germline CDR1 reads KGHSH; CDR2 reads LQKENI. V gave up 3 bases and J gave up 1 base, with 10 bases separating them. The CDR3 length is 14 residues. Written as DNA, the CDR3 is TGTGCCAGCTCACCGGACAGTTCTTCCTACGAGCAGTACTTC. It translates to CASSPDSSSYEQYF. Full variable domain (outside the CDR3, taken from reference TRBV18 and TRBJ2-7): NAGVMQNPRHLVRRRGQEARLRCSPMKGHSHVYWYRQLPEEGLKFMVYLQKENIIDESGMPKERFSAEFPKEGPSILRIQQVVRGDSAAYFCASSPDSSSYEQYFGPGTRLTVT.

About this clonotype itself: A read error is possible here, since a much larger clone lies one base away. The CDR3 here is CASSELTSVNTGELFF. In DNA, the CDR3 is TGCGCCAGCAGTGAGTTGACTAGCGTGAACACCGGGGAGCTGTTTTTT. The chain is built from TRBV10-1 and TRBJ2-2; 8 nucleotides agree with TRBD2. The CDR3 runs 16 residues. The germline CDR1 and CDR2 sequences are WNHNN and SYGVQD (reference sequence). Trimming removed 1 base from V and 1 base from J; junction bases left unmatched: 2.

The chain has TRBV5-1 and TRBJ2-1, with D unclear. This CDR3 contains 15 residues. Germline-derived CDR1 and CDR2 are SGHRS and YFSETQ. Trimming left V 0 bases short and J 2 bases short, with 9 bases between. As DNA, the CDR3 is TGCGCCAGCAGCTTGGCCGGGTTCGCCTACAATGAGCAGTTCTTC. Its translation is CASSLAGFAYNEQFF.

The CDR3: CASRAGTAYNEQFF. The CDR3 DNA sequence: TGTGCCAGCAGAGCCGGGACAGCATACAATGAGCAGTTCTTC. The chain employs TRBV12-3 or TRBV12-4 and TRBJ2-1, with 7 bases lining up with TRBD1. The V segment lost 6 bases and the J segment 4 bases; nucleotides outside the gene matches: 6. The CDR3 length is 14 residues.

This clonotype was counted many times. The genes are TRBV11-3 and TRBJ2-1, with 11 positions matching TRBD2. This CDR3 region has 15 residues. Per germline, CDR1 SGHNT and CDR2 YENEEA. V shed 6 bases and J 9 bases; nucleotides not matched to a gene: 10. The CDR3 is CASRPGLAEGGEQFF. The CDR3 bases are TGTGCCAGCAGGCCGGGACTAGCGGAGGGGGGTGAGCAGTTCTTC.

Many counts were recorded for this clonotype. The rearrangement links TRBV27 to TRBJ1-6; D is undetermined. The CDR3 consists of 14 residues. The ends were cut back, 3 bases at V and 7 bases at J, with 10 bases in the middle. The V gene's germline CDR1 is MNHEY and CDR2 SMNVEV (reference sequence). The CDR3 loop is CASSFGRVNSPLHF. DNA of the CDR3: TGTGCCAGCAGTTTCGGTCGGGTGAATTCACCCCTCCACTTT.

This clonotype showed up many times. The CDR3 protein is CAISESAPSTQYF. The CDR3 DNA follows: TGTGCCATCAGTGAGTCCGCGCCGTCTACGCAGTATTTT. V is TRBV10-3 and J is TRBJ2-3, with D uncertain. V dropped 0 bases and J dropped 8 bases, with 9 bases sitting between them. CDR1 and CDR2 (germline): ENHRY, SYGVKD. This CDR3 is built from 13 residues.

This clonotype appeared many times. The chain recombines TRBV2 with TRBJ1-5; D is undetermined. The CDR3 has 14 residues. Trimming removed 6 bases at V and 5 bases at J, with 14 bases between. Germline V lookup: CDR1 SNHLY, CDR2 FYNNEI. The CDR3 region has the DNA TGTGCCAGCAGCGAAAGGCGTCAGGATCAGCCCCAGCATTTT. It encodes CASSERRQDQPQHF.

This clonotype was observed a few times. V gene TRBV7-9 combines with J gene TRBJ2-2; 8 bases are a match to TRBD1. CDR1 is SEHNR, CDR2 FQNEAQ, per germline (reference sequence). The CDR3 is 17 amino acids. Losses at the gene ends were 6 bases for V and 2 bases for J; bases not matched to a gene: 11. CDR3 DNA sequence: TGTGCCAGCAGGTCCGGCAGGGGGCCTTCTAACACCGGGGAGCTGTTTTTT. This codes for CASRSGRGPSNTGELFF.

The CDR3 loop reads CSVLTGGRFLLVSKNIQYF. For the CDR3, the DNA is TGCAGCGTTCTTACCGGGGGCAGGTTCCTCCTGGTATCCAAAAACATTCAGTACTTC. The chain combines TRBV29-1 with TRBJ2-4, with D perhaps assigned TRBD1 or TRBD2 (6 bases each). Trimming removed 5 bases from V and 2 bases from J, with 28 bases in between. The CDR3 runs 19 residues. The germline gives CDR1 SQVTM, CDR2 ANQGSEA.

This clonotype was seen many times. The J gene is TRBJ1-1, the V gene TRBV5-5, with a weak D call TRBD1 (6 bases). CDR1 SGHKS and CDR2 YYEKEE come from the germline V gene (reference sequence). This CDR3 is built from 16 residues. The germline V and J ends were trimmed by 4 bases and 0 bases, with 16 bases remaining between them. The CDR3 nucleotides are TGTGCCAGCAGCATAGGACAGTTACTTATGAACACTGAAGCTTTCTTT. It yields the protein CASSIGQLLMNTEAFF.